Described below is a single TCR beta chain sequence and its context. This record belongs to a study of blood T cell repertoires in COVID-19. On the study more broadly: Samples representing acute and convalescent COVID-19 were sourced from the United States, Italy and Spain.

Germline CDR1 and CDR2: SGHVS and FQNEAQ. Trimming removed 2 bases from V and 0 bases from J; junction bases left unmatched: 10. The CDR3 consists of 18 residues. Produced via immunoSEQ multiplex PCR; TCRdb's table is partial and in-frame only. The sample contains 200,000 to 250,000 clones, about four fifths of which appear only once. Participants were aged 18 to 89 years from 20 to 30 US areas. The TCR was taken from a woman aged 40 to 55 with acute COVID-19. Sample: PBMCs or T cells enriched from blood (not recorded which). This chain joins TRBV7-8 and TRBJ2-3; TRBD2 matches 8 bases. CDR3 in DNA: TGTGCCAGCAGCTTAAGGGGCGGGGGGATTACTAGCACAGATACGCAGTATTTT. This translates into CASSLRGGGITSTDTQYF.